This T cell receptor (beta chain) was sequenced for a study of T cells after posttransplantation cyclophosphamide. Cyclophosphamide on days +3 and +4 followed busulfan-fludarabine conditioning and a marrow graft. Profiling relied on immunoSEQ multiplex PCR, and the TCRdb table lists in-frame clones only, not all of them. The profile shows about 43,000 clones, roughly 91% of them singletons. Study conclusions and caveats: TRB clonality was highly associated with recipient CMV seropositivity and reactivation. TRB overlap between skin or GI tissue T cells and blood was limited. Later blood repertoires were often dominated by clones from the donor CD8+ memory compartment.

Note on this clone: Antigen specificity is unknown.

This sequence was found in a male patient over 55 who received an allogeneic stem cell transplant from a related donor and was CMV-positive. Part of the T cell pool may stem from the graft donor. The sample was PBMCs, taken around 63 days after allogeneic stem cell transplant with posttransplant cyclophosphamide.

The chain's CDR3 is CANSVRQGGYEQYF. The DNA for the CDR3 is TGTGCTAACAGCGTTAGACAGGGGGGGTACGAGCAGTACTTC. The chain uses TRBV2 and TRBJ2-7, with TRBD1 matching 9 bases. The CDR3 is made up of 14 amino acids. Germline V CDR1 and CDR2: SNHLY, FYNNEI.